The 28 T cell receptor beta chains listed next were all sequenced from one sample in a study of blood T cell repertoires in COVID-19. Only in-frame clones appear in the TCRdb table, and some are missing; sequencing was by immunoSEQ multiplex PCR. The sample contains 150,000 to 200,000 clones, around 83% of which appear only once. The sample consisted of peripheral blood. Source of these receptors: a woman in her 70s with COVID-19, enrolled during active disease.

The gene calls are TRBV5-3 and TRBJ2-7, with TRBD1 as a possible D gene (6 bases). TRBV5-3 is reported as an ORF; its role is uncertain. The germline V and J ends were trimmed by 5 bases and 2 bases, with 17 bases remaining between them. The CDR3 loop spans 15 amino acids. DNA for the CDR3: TGTGCCAGAAGGTGGGGGCGTGGTGGCCCCTACGAGCAGTACTTC. It codes for CARRWGRGGPYEQYF.

The J gene is TRBJ1-2, the V gene TRBV5-1; 8 bases are a match to TRBD1. Germline lookup yields CDR1 SGHRS and CDR2 YFSETQ. V shed 0 bases and J 2 bases; nucleotides not matched to a gene: 6. The CDR3 runs 16 residues. For the CDR3, the DNA is TGCGCCAGCAGCTTGGGGGGGACAGGATCCAACTATGGCTACACCTTC. This encodes CASSLGGTGSNYGYTF.

The chain uses TRBV11-2 and TRBJ1-2, with D unclear. With 0 bases removed from V and 8 bases from J, the gap between germline ends came to 13 bases. The V gene's germline CDR1 is SGHAT and CDR2 FQNNGV. The CDR3 covers 14 residues. The CDR3 reads CASSLDRTAWGYTF. DNA for the CDR3: TGTGCCAGCAGCTTAGATCGAACAGCTTGGGGCTACACCTTC. The full variable domain, completed using reference TRBV11-2 and TRBJ1-2, is EAGVAQSPRYKIIEKRQSVAFWCNPISGHATLYWYQQILGQGPKLLIQFQNNGVVDDSQLPKDRFSAERLKGVDSTLKIQPAKLEDSAVYLCASSLDRTAWGYTFGSGTRLTVV.

This clone occurred once. The rearrangement uses TRBV28 and TRBJ2-2; TRBD2 agrees at 10 bases. The length of the CDR3 is 16 residues. J gave up 8 bases and V 1 base, and 7 bases lay outside the gene matches. The germline gives CDR1 MDHEN, CDR2 SYDVKM. This chain's CDR3 is CASSLSVSGRTGELFF. The CDR3 bases are TGTGCCAGCAGTTTATCTGTTAGCGGGAGGACGGGGGAGCTGTTTTTT.

This chain connects TRBV11-2 to TRBJ1-4; D unresolved. The germline gives CDR1 SGHAT, CDR2 FQNNGV. V was cut by 5 bases and J by 5 bases, with 12 bases left in between. The CDR3 has 14 amino acids. For the CDR3, the DNA is TGTGCCAGCAGCCAAGGCGGGCCCAATGAAAAACTGTTTTTT. Amino acid sequence: CASSQGGPNEKLFF.

V and J are TRBV5-1 and TRBJ2-6, with 9 positions matching TRBD1. Germline V gene sequence: CDR1 SGHRS, CDR2 YFSETQ. The CDR3 has 16 amino acids. Unmatched junction bases numbered 2, after V lost 4 bases and J lost 0 bases. The CDR3 nucleotides are TGCGCCAGCAGCGGGGGACAGGGCTCTGGGGCCAACGTCCTGACTTTC. It codes for CASSGGQGSGANVLTF. The whole variable domain, remainder taken from reference TRBV5-1 and TRBJ2-6, is KAGVTQTPRYLIKTRGQQVTLSCSPISGHRSVSWYQQTPGQGLQFLFEYFSETQRNKGNFPGRFSGRQFSNSRSEMNVSTLELGDSALYLCASSGGQGSGANVLTFGAGSRLTVL.

The chain uses TRBV7-2 and TRBJ2-1, with a possible D match to TRBD2 (6 bases). Trimming cost V 3 bases and J 7 bases, with 13 bases left between them. CDR1 is SGHTA, CDR2 FQGNSA, per germline. The CDR3 is made up of 14 amino acids. Written as DNA, the CDR3 is TGTGCCAGCAGCTTGGGACTTAGCATTAATGAGCAGTTCTTC. Translation gives CASSLGLSINEQFF.

This clone was found a few times. This chain connects TRBV5-1 to TRBJ2-5; 8 nucleotides agree with TRBD2. V lost 6 bases, J lost 2 bases, and 3 bases stayed unmatched. The CDR3 spans 13 residues. Germline lookup yields CDR1 SGHRS and CDR2 YFSETQ. The CDR3 sequence: CASTGGIQETQYF. The CDR3 region has the DNA TGCGCCAGCACGGGAGGGATTCAAGAGACCCAGTACTTC.

The rearrangement uses TRBV5-1 and TRBJ1-1; 10 bases match TRBD1. The CDR3 has 12 residues. V shed 7 bases and J 8 bases; nucleotides not matched to a gene: 5. Germline V gene sequence: CDR1 SGHRS, CDR2 YFSETQ. The DNA of the CDR3 is TGCGCCAGCGGACAGGGGGTTTCCGAAGCTTTCTTT. It specifies CASGQGVSEAFF.

The V gene is TRBV5-1, the J gene TRBJ2-1, with 11 bases that match TRBD1. Trimming took 6 bases from V and 5 from J; bases not matched to a gene: 7. Germline V CDR1 and CDR2: SGHRS, YFSETQ. There are 15 residues in the CDR3. The CDR3 nucleotides read TGCGCCAGCACCCCCCGGGGACAGGGGGACAATGAGCAGTTCTTC. Amino acids: CASTPRGQGDNEQFF.

The chain couples TRBV28 to TRBJ1-2; 11 nucleotides agree with TRBD1. CDR3 length: 14 amino acids. CDR1 is MDHEN, CDR2 SYDVKM, per germline. V was pared by 10 bases and J by 5 bases, with 9 bases of the junction left unmatched. The CDR3 DNA reads TGTGCCATCCCGCGGGACAGGGGGATGTATGGCTACACCTTC. Its protein is CAIPRDRGMYGYTF.

A few counts support this clone. The CDR3 reads CASSQHRGQGNSPLHF. The CDR3 DNA is TGTGCCAGCAGCCAACACAGGGGTCAGGGTAATTCACCCCTCCACTTT. The J gene is TRBJ1-6, the V gene TRBV3-1 (or the pseudogene TRBV3-2), with 7 bases lining up with TRBD1. J lost 6 bases, V lost 2 bases, and 7 bases had no gene match. Germline V gives CDR1 LGHDT, CDR2 YNNKEL (reference sequence). The length of the CDR3 is 16 residues.

The chain is built from TRBV5-6 and TRBJ2-1; 12 bases fit TRBD2. The CDR3 is 12 residues long. The germline V gene has CDR1 SGHDT and CDR2 YYEEEE. With 5 bases clipped from V and 14 bases from J, the junction kept 5 bases outside the gene matches. The DNA for the CDR3 is TGTGCCAGCAGTCCCCGGACTAGCGGGAAGTTCTTC. It encodes CASSPRTSGKFF. Full variable domain (missing parts from reference TRBV5-6 and TRBJ2-1): DAGVTQSPTHLIKTRGQQVTLRCSPKSGHDTVSWYQQALGQGPQFIFQYYEEEERQRGNFPDRFSGHQFPNYSSELNVNALLLGDSALYLCASSPRTSGKFFGPGTRLTVL.

The chain recombines TRBV3-1 (or the pseudogene TRBV3-2) with TRBJ2-1; TRBD2 might be the D (5 bases). Per the germline V gene, CDR1 is LGHDT and CDR2 is YNNKEL (reference sequence). The CDR3 sequence is 15 residues long. V was shortened by 1 base and J by 10 bases, with 17 bases between the two germline ends. This CDR3 reads CASSQGSDTSPEQFF. CDR3 sequence (DNA): TGTGCCAGCAGCCAAGGTAGCGACACCTCCCCAGAGCAGTTCTTC.

This rearrangement joins TRBV19 to TRBJ2-7; 9 bases fit TRBD1. V lost 7 bases and J lost 3; bases outside the gene matches: 7. The CDR3 has 14 amino acids. Germline CDR1 is LNHDA and CDR2 is SQIVND (reference sequence). CDR3 nucleotides: TGTGCCAGTAAACAGACAGGGGGGCACTACGAGCAGTACTTC. Its translation is CASKQTGGHYEQYF.

The genes are TRBV6-7 and TRBJ2-2; D uncertain. TRBV6-7 qualifies as an ORF whose function is uncertain. The CDR3 length is 16 residues. V was shortened by 0 bases and J by 5 bases, with 13 bases between the two germline ends. The CDR3 reads CASSYSLAAITGELFF. Here the CDR3 DNA reads TGTGCCAGCAGTTACTCCTTGGCGGCCATTACCGGGGAGCTGTTTTTT.

This clone was counted between two and nine times. This chain links TRBV6-2 or TRBV6-3 with TRBJ2-1, with 7 bases fitting TRBD2. V lost 0 bases to trimming and J lost 8 bases; unmatched junction nucleotides: 10. Germline lookup yields CDR1 MNHEY and CDR2 SVGEGT. The CDR3 totals 16 residues. The CDR3 sequence is CASSYSTSGNGDEQFF. The CDR3 bases are TGTGCCAGCAGTTACTCGACCAGCGGGAATGGGGATGAGCAGTTCTTC.

The chain combines TRBV5-1 with TRBJ2-7; 12 nucleotides match TRBD1. With V trimmed by 4 bases and J by 6 bases, 5 bases remained unmatched. Germline values: CDR1 SGHRS, CDR2 YFSETQ. This CDR3 contains 14 residues. DNA of the CDR3: TGCGCCAGCAGCACCGGGACAGGGGGCGGCGAGCAGTACTTC. Translated: CASSTGTGGGEQYF. The full variable domain, completed using reference TRBV5-1 and TRBJ2-7, is KAGVTQTPRYLIKTRGQQVTLSCSPISGHRSVSWYQQTPGQGLQFLFEYFSETQRNKGNFPGRFSGRQFSNSRSEMNVSTLELGDSALYLCASSTGTGGGEQYFGPGTRLTVT.

The V gene is TRBV3-1 (or the pseudogene TRBV3-2), the J gene TRBJ1-2; 10 bases align to TRBD1. V was pared by 6 bases and J by 3 bases, with 4 bases of the junction left unmatched. Germline V lookup: CDR1 LGHDT, CDR2 YNNKEL (reference sequence). This CDR3 region has 14 residues. This chain's CDR3 is CASSLDRGHYGYTF. The CDR3 coding sequence is TGTGCCAGCAGTCTAGACAGGGGGCACTATGGCTACACCTTC.

This rearrangement joins TRBV30 to TRBJ2-5; 10 bases line up with TRBD1. Germline values: CDR1 GTSNPN, CDR2 SVGIG (reference sequence). The CDR3 length is 14 residues. J was trimmed by 4 bases and V by 6 bases; bases with no gene match: 8. CDR3 coding DNA: TGTGCCTGTCTGGGACAGGGGTGGGCAGAGACCCAGTACTTC. It encodes CACLGQGWAETQYF.

This rearrangement joins TRBV5-6 to TRBJ2-3, with no clear D. V shed 0 bases and J shed 3 bases, with 5 bases lying between them. This CDR3 has 13 residues. The germline V gene has CDR1 SGHDT and CDR2 YYEEEE. In DNA, the CDR3 is TGTGCCAGCAGCTTGGGAGAGACAGATACGCAGTATTTT. This translates into CASSLGETDTQYF. Supplemented by reference TRBV5-6 and TRBJ2-3, the full variable domain reads DAGVTQSPTHLIKTRGQQVTLRCSPKSGHDTVSWYQQALGQGPQFIFQYYEEEERQRGNFPDRFSGHQFPNYSSELNVNALLLGDSALYLCASSLGETDTQYFGPGTRLTVL.

J is TRBJ1-2 and V is TRBV25-1, with 9 bases fitting TRBD1. The CDR3 sequence is 12 residues long. V gave up 10 bases and J gave up 6 bases; unmatched junction bases: 6. Germline CDR1 MGHDK, CDR2 SYGVNS. The CDR3: CATGTGKNGYTF. CDR3 sequence (DNA): TGTGCCACGGGGACAGGGAAGAATGGCTACACCTTC.

The gene calls are TRBV6-2 or TRBV6-3 and TRBJ1-5; a weak D match, TRBD1 (6 bases). The CDR3 spans 16 residues. Trimming removed 6 bases from V and 5 bases from J, with 20 bases in between. CDR1 MNHEY and CDR2 SVGEGT come from the germline V gene. This CDR3 reads CASSHRRTAFDQPQHF. The CDR3 DNA follows: TGTGCCAGCAGCCATCGGAGGACAGCCTTCGATCAGCCCCAGCATTTT.

The chain has TRBV6-2 or TRBV6-3 and TRBJ1-2; D might be TRBD1 (6 bases). Germline CDR1 is MNHEY and CDR2 is SVGEGT. The CDR3 covers 12 residues. V lost 5 bases, J lost 4 bases, and 8 bases lay in between. CDR3 protein: CASSLQGYGYTF. Here the CDR3 DNA reads TGTGCCAGCAGTCTACAGGGCTATGGCTACACCTTC.

J is TRBJ1-4 and V is TRBV27; TRBD1 matches at 9 bases. Germline CDR1 MNHEY, CDR2 SMNVEV (reference sequence). The CDR3 spans 14 residues. V was clipped by 8 bases and J by 8 bases; unmatched bases: 9. CDR3 nucleotide sequence: TGTGCCAGCTCTTCCGGGACAGGGTCGGAAAAACTGTTTTTT. Protein sequence: CASSSGTGSEKLFF.

This chain uses TRBV5-1 with TRBJ1-1; D is unresolved. The ends were cut back, 0 bases at V and 6 bases at J, with 9 bases in the middle. The CDR3 length is 13 residues. Germline CDR1 reads SGHRS; CDR2 reads YFSETQ. The CDR3 sequence is CASSLEAGSEAFF. As DNA, the CDR3 is TGCGCCAGCAGCTTGGAGGCGGGTTCTGAAGCTTTCTTT.

The CDR3 is CASSQLAVSYNEQFF. DNA of the CDR3: TGTGCCAGCAGCCAACTAGCGGTCTCCTACAATGAGCAGTTCTTC. This rearrangement joins TRBV3-1 (or the pseudogene TRBV3-2) to TRBJ2-1; 7 bases are a match to TRBD2. J lost 0 bases, V lost 2 bases, and 1 base had no gene match. The CDR3 has 15 amino acids. Germline CDR1 LGHDT, CDR2 YNNKEL (reference sequence).

The rearrangement uses TRBV14 and TRBJ2-1, with TRBD1 as a possible D gene (6 bases). V lost 4 bases and J 0 bases, leaving 10 bases between the germline ends. The CDR3 totals 15 residues. Germline V CDR1 and CDR2: SGHDN, FVKESK. The CDR3 region has the DNA TGTGCCAGCAGCCCGGACAGCACCTCCTACAATGAGCAGTTCTTC. Residues: CASSPDSTSYNEQFF.